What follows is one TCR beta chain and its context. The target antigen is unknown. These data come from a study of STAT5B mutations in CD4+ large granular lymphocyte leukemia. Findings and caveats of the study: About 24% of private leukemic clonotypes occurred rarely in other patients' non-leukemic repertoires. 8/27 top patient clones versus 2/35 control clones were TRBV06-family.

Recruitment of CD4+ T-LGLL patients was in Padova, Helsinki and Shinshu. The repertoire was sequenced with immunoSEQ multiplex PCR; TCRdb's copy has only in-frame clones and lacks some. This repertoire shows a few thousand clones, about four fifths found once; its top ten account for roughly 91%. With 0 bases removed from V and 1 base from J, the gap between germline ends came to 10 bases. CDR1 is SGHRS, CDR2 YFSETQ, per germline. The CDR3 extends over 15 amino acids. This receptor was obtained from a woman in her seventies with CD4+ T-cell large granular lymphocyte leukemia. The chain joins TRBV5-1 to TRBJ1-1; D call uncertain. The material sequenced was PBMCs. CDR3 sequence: CASSLVIGRNTEAFF. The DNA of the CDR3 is TGCGCCAGCAGCTTGGTGATCGGCAGGAACACTGAAGCTTTCTTT.